The next 16 T cell receptor beta chains were all read from a single sample in a study of blood T cell repertoires in COVID-19. The table came from immunoSEQ multiplex PCR; TCRdb's copy has only in-frame clones and leaves some out. The table records approximately 160,000 clones, approximately 93% of them present only once. The sequencing input was peripheral blood. These receptors were taken from a woman aged 55-69 years with COVID-19, enrolled during active disease.

This chain links TRBV10-3 with TRBJ1-1; possible D gene TRBD1, 5 bases. This CDR3 spans 14 amino acids. The germline gives CDR1 ENHRY, CDR2 SYGVKD. V was cut by 7 bases and J by 6 bases, with 18 bases left in between. Written as DNA, the CDR3 is TGTGCCATCACCCCGAGCAGGGATTCCCCTGAAGCTTTCTTT. The encoded protein is CAITPSRDSPEAFF.

V is TRBV19 and J is TRBJ1-2; perhaps TRBD1 as D (5 bases). The CDR3 sequence is 15 residues long. V lost 2 bases and J 5 bases, leaving 15 bases between the germline ends. CDR1 is LNHDA, CDR2 SQIVND, per germline (reference sequence). This CDR3 is CASSIIGGMEYGYTF. CDR3 nucleotides: TGTGCCAGTAGTATAATTGGGGGGATGGAGTATGGCTACACCTTC.

This clone was seen a few times. The V call is TRBV4-1, the J call TRBJ1-1; D remains ambiguous. Trimming took 1 base from V and 1 from J, leaving 4 bases between them. Germline CDR1 and CDR2: MGHRA and YSYEKL. The CDR3 spans 13 residues. The CDR3 sequence is CASSQGRNTEAFF. The CDR3 nucleotides read TGCGCCAGCAGCCAAGGGAGGAACACTGAAGCTTTCTTT.

The rearrangement uses TRBV7-3 and TRBJ2-5; a possible D gene is TRBD2 (7 bases). This CDR3 region has 16 residues. V lost 4 bases to trimming and J lost 5 bases, with 20 bases between them. Germline values: CDR1 SGHTA, CDR2 FQGTGA. The CDR3 DNA follows: TGTGCCAGCAGCTCCAACCCTGCGGGGGCATTTGAGACCCAGTACTTC. It specifies CASSSNPAGAFETQYF.

V usage is TRBV10-3 and J usage is TRBJ2-5; 7 nucleotides line up with TRBD2. The germline V gene encodes CDR1 ENHRY and CDR2 SYGVKD. V shed 4 bases, J shed 3 bases, and the junction held 14 bases outside the gene matches. This CDR3 has 17 residues. The CDR3 region is CAISGFLAGVNEETQYF. In DNA, the CDR3 is TGTGCCATCAGTGGCTTTTTGGCGGGGGTAAACGAAGAGACCCAGTACTTC.

This clone occurred once. The CDR3, as DNA: TGTGCCTGGAGTGTACCGGTGCGCGAAGCTTTCTTT. Its translation: CAWSVPVREAFF. The genes are TRBV30 and TRBJ1-1; D not certain. Germline values: CDR1 GTSNPN, CDR2 SVGIG (reference sequence). V lost 0 bases, J lost 8 bases, and 10 bases lay in between. This CDR3 is built from 12 residues.

The chain joins TRBV4-1 to TRBJ1-3; 7 bases align to TRBD1. From germline, CDR1 is MGHRA and CDR2 YSYEKL. This CDR3 is 16 amino acids long. With V trimmed by 5 bases and J by 3 bases, 10 bases remained unmatched. CDR3 in DNA: TGCGCCAGCAGCACGGTTCGCGACAGGGTTGGAAACACCATATATTTT. Residues: CASSTVRDRVGNTIYF.

The V call is TRBV5-1, the J call TRBJ2-3, with 9 nucleotides matching TRBD2. CDR1 and CDR2 (germline): SGHRS, YFSETQ. CDR3 length: 15 residues. Trimming cost V 0 bases and J 4 bases; bases outside gene matches: 3. The CDR3 bases are TGCGCCAGCAGCTTGGAGGCTAGCGGGGCAGATACGCAGTATTTT. It encodes CASSLEASGADTQYF. Full variable domain (outside the CDR3, taken from reference TRBV5-1 and TRBJ2-3): KAGVTQTPRYLIKTRGQQVTLSCSPISGHRSVSWYQQTPGQGLQFLFEYFSETQRNKGNFPGRFSGRQFSNSRSEMNVSTLELGDSALYLCASSLEASGADTQYFGPGTRLTVL.

The chain uses TRBV29-1 and TRBJ1-2, with 9 bases identical to TRBD1. J gave up 7 bases and V 4 bases, and 16 bases lay outside the gene matches. In germline, CDR1 is SQVTM, CDR2 ANQGSEA. This CDR3 contains 16 residues. CDR3 in amino acids: CSVVLSGQGFAGGYTF. In nucleotides, the CDR3 is TGCAGCGTTGTTTTAAGTGGACAGGGGTTTGCAGGTGGCTACACCTTC.

The rearrangement links TRBV9 to TRBJ1-1; no clear D gene. This CDR3 region has 13 residues. Germline V gene lookup returns CDR1 SGDLS and CDR2 YYNGEE. Trimming removed 0 bases from V and 5 bases from J, with 8 bases in between. The CDR3 sequence: CASSVGSETEAFF. The CDR3 DNA follows: TGTGCCAGCAGCGTAGGGTCGGAGACTGAAGCTTTCTTT.

The chain links TRBV5-6 to TRBJ2-2; TRBD1 matches 10 bases. Germline V gives CDR1 SGHDT, CDR2 YYEEEE. This CDR3 has 15 amino acids. V was pared by 4 bases and J by 6 bases, with 6 bases of the junction left unmatched. This CDR3 reads CASSLGQGKAGELFF. In DNA, the CDR3 is TGTGCCAGCAGCCTGGGACAGGGGAAGGCCGGGGAGCTGTTTTTT.

Only one count was recorded for this clone. V is TRBV25-1 and J is TRBJ1-2, with a possible D match to TRBD1 (6 bases). The CDR3 length is 13 residues. Germline CDR1 is MGHDK and CDR2 is SYGVNS. The V and J ends lost 8 bases and 4 bases respectively, with 14 bases between them. CDR3 in amino acids: CASGTGLGYGYTF. In DNA, the CDR3 is TGTGCCAGCGGAACAGGGTTAGGCTATGGCTACACCTTC.

The rearrangement uses TRBV20-1 and TRBJ1-1; D uncertain. In germline, CDR1 is DFQATT, CDR2 SNEGSKA (reference sequence). Trimming took 6 bases from V and 11 from J, leaving 7 bases between them. The CDR3 sequence is 8 residues long. The CDR3 DNA is TGCAGTGCCCCTAACGCTTTCTTT. It yields the protein CSAPNAFF.

Notes on this clone: Additional DNA sequences in this sample encode the identical CDR3. The V and J genes are TRBV10-3 and TRBJ1-1, with 8 bases that match TRBD1. This CDR3 is built from 14 residues. J lost 0 bases, V lost 4 bases, and 1 base had no gene match. CDR1 and CDR2 (germline): ENHRY, SYGVKD. The CDR3 protein is CAISGTGLNTEAFF. CDR3 in DNA: TGTGCCATCAGTGGGACAGGGTTGAACACTGAAGCTTTCTTT.

This clone appeared a single time. The chain is built from TRBV18 and TRBJ1-4, with 9 positions matching TRBD1. Germline CDR1 reads KGHSH; CDR2 reads LQKENI. Germline trimming cut 4 bases from V and 8 bases from J; bases unmatched to any gene: 5. The CDR3 length is 14 residues. This CDR3 reads CASSLDRGREKLFF. Written as DNA, the CDR3 is TGTGCCAGCTCACTGGACAGGGGACGGGAAAAACTGTTTTTT.

The V gene is TRBV29-1, the J gene TRBJ1-2; perhaps TRBD1 as D (6 bases). V lost 4 bases and J 10 bases, leaving 28 bases between the germline ends. Per the germline V gene, CDR1 is SQVTM and CDR2 is ANQGSEA. This CDR3 spans 16 amino acids. The CDR3, as DNA: TGCAGCGTTGTAGAATCGGGAGGCGGGACACCTAAGGACTACACCTTC. As protein: CSVVESGGGTPKDYTF.